What follows are 5 T cell receptor beta chains derived from one specimen sequenced in a study of T cell responses to AZD1222 COVID-19 vaccine. Repertoires were generated with immunoSEQ multiplex PCR, while TCRdb's copy carries only in-frame clones and drops some. The table lists 100,000 or so clones, roughly nine tenths of them singletons. Source: peripheral blood, taken 28 days after the second AZD1222 dose. These TCRs come from an adult who received the AZD1222 COVID-19 vaccine.

This chain joins TRBV5-1 and TRBJ2-7; D is unresolved. The V end was cut by 0 bases, the J end by 3 bases, with 10 bases between. The germline gives CDR1 SGHRS, CDR2 YFSETQ. This CDR3 contains 14 residues. CDR3 coding DNA: TGCGCCAGCAGCTTGGCCGGCAATTTCTACGAGCAGTACTTC. Translation gives CASSLAGNFYEQYF.

J is TRBJ1-5 and V is TRBV21-1. TRBV21-1 corresponds to a pseudogene. The CDR3 is 20 residues long. DNA for the CDR3: TGTGCCAGCAGCAAACCTCGGGGGGAGGGGGACCGACCACGCAATCAGCCCCAGCATTTT. It translates to CASSKPRGEGDRPRNQPQHF.

The chain is built from TRBV29-1 and TRBJ1-2; D unresolved. Trimming pared 6 bases from V and 5 bases from J, leaving 16 bases between. Germline CDR1 reads SQVTM; CDR2 reads ANQGSEA. The CDR3 loop spans 13 amino acids. In DNA form, the CDR3 reads TGCAGCGTCTTGGAGGGATTTGAATATGGCTACACCTTC. Protein product: CSVLEGFEYGYTF.

The rearrangement uses TRBV28 and TRBJ2-5, with D perhaps matching TRBD1 (6 bases). Germline CDR1 is MDHEN and CDR2 is SYDVKM. This CDR3 contains 13 residues. Trimming shortened V by 6 bases and J by 5 bases, and 13 bases separated the two germline ends. The CDR3 sequence is CASREQGYETQYF. Written as DNA, the CDR3 is TGTGCCAGCAGAGAACAGGGCTATGAGACCCAGTACTTC.

The gene calls are TRBV19 and TRBJ1-5; D is unclear. The V gene's germline CDR1 is LNHDA and CDR2 SQIVND (reference sequence). The V gene lost 6 bases and the J gene lost 5 bases, with 14 bases spanning the gap. There are 14 residues in the CDR3. The CDR3 bases are TGTGCCAGTAGCACCTTGGAGGGTGATCAGCCCCAGCATTTT. Protein product: CASSTLEGDQPQHF.